Detailed here is one TCR beta chain. The sample originates from a study of patients and donors after allogeneic stem cell transplantation. This CDR3 is 15 amino acids long. Germline loops: CDR1 ENHRY, CDR2 SYGVKD. V shed 6 bases and J 1 base; nucleotides not matched to a gene: 8. TCRdb re-called the RT-PCR reads through MiXCR, storing one row per CDR3 protein. The table lists more than 850,000 distinct CDR3 sequences, roughly 18% of them singletons. V and J are TRBV10-3 and TRBJ1-1; 7 bases align to TRBD1. This receptor was identified in a human donor who was either an allogeneic HSCT recipient or a stem cell or donor lymphocyte infusion donor (not recorded which). It is not recorded whose cells these are; they may come from a transplant donor. Source material: blood, either unsorted or a sorted T cell fraction (not recorded which). CDR3 in DNA: TGTGCCATCAGCGACGGCCGGACAGGGAACACTGAAGCTTTCTTT. Translation: CAISDGRTGNTEAFF.